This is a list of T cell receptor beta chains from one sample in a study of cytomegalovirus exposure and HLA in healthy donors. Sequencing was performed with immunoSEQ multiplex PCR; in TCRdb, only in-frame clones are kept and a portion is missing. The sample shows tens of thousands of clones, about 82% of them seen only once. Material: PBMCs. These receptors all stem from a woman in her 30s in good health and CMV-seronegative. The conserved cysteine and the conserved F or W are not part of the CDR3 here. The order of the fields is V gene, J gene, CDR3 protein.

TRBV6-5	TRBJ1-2	ASSKGRTGGYGYT
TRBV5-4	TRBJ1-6	ASSLTETPGTPLH
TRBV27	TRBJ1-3	ASSRQGSSGNTIY
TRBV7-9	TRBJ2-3	ASSPPGRASGGTDTQY
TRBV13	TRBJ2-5	ASRPQGVKGETQY
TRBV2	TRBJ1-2	ASSQDREVYGYT
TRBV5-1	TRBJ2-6	ASSLDRRAGQTSSGANVLT
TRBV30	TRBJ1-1	ARQFEIDTEAF
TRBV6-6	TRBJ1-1	ASRTGGNTEAF
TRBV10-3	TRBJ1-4	AISETKDEKLF
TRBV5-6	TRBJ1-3	ASRDRAAGSGNTIY
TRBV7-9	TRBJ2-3	ASSWSGTATDTQY
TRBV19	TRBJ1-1	ASSSGTMNTEAF
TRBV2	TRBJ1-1	ASSPGQGRGKTEAF
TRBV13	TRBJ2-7	ASSDLRHDNEQY
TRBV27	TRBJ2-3	ASSFRQGEHTDTQY
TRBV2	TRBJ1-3	ASRGTGGVLDTIY
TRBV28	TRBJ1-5	ASILGGGGSQPQH
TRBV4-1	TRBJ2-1	ASSQSWSYNEQF
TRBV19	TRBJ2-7	ASSISGTPSSYEQY
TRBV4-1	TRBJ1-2	ASSQEGTGGYGYT
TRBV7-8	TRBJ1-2	ASSPVILGQNSNYGYT